The sequence of this TCR beta chain was determined in a study of identical twins. Whole-study findings and limits: Whereas memory repertoires showed no such difference, abundant cord blood beta clonotypes carried fewer insertions. Twins' excess sharing was less marked for out-of-frame beta sequences.

In its sample, this clonotype was seen a few times. Its specificity is unknown. A universal primer site arose from template switching, and cDNA bore unique molecular identifiers. TCRdb ran MiXCR on the 5' RACE reads and lists one entry per CDR3 protein. The data show about 450,000 distinct CDR3 sequences, under 20% seen once. This clonotype was obtained from a man aged 50-60 years in good health. Sample: naive T cells sorted from blood.

CDR3 bases: TGTGCCAGCAGTGCGACAGGGGCGAGCGTCACTGAAGCTTTCTTT. This encodes CASSATGASVTEAFF. This chain connects TRBV6-2 or TRBV6-3 to TRBJ1-1, with 8 bases matching TRBD1. Germline lookup yields CDR1 MNHEY and CDR2 SVGEGT. Trimming took 5 bases from V and 4 from J; bases not matched to a gene: 9. The CDR3 length is 15 residues.